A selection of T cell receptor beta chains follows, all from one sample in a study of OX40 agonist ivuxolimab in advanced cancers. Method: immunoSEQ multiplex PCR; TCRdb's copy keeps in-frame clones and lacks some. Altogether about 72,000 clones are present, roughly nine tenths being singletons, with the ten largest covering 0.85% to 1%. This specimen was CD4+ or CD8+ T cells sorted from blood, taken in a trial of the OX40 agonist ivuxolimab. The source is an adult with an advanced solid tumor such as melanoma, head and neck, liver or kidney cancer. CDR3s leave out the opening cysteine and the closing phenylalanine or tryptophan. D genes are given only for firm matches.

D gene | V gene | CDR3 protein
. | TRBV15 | ATSRDRVLGTEAF
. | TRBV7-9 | ASSQGVQPQH
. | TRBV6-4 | ASSTERTTGELF
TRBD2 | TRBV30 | AWRKGTSGSNEQF
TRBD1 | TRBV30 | AWSFQTGGLSKQY
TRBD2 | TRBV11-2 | ASSSTSGGATEQY
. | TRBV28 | ASSLAGTVSSYNSPLH
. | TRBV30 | AWSGGPSLKNIQY
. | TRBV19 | ASSALVRNTEAF
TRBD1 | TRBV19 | ASSMTRGTGVEKLF
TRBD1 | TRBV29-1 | SATGTAYGYT
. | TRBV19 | ASRDVYSNQPQH
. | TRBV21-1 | ASSKWAVYEQY
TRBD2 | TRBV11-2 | ASSSGGAKTQY
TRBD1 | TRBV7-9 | ASSRGGTLEKLF
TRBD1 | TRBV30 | AWSATGGYYEQY
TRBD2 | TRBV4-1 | ASSLNSGSPYNEQF
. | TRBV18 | ASSPQETQY
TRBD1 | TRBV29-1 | SVGGTGNFRTDTQY
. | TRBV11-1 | ASSPGWGFFDRPGGEQF